Sequencing of this T cell receptor (beta chain) was carried out in a study of cytomegalovirus exposure and HLA in healthy donors. Notes on the study in general: According to the study, 180 or so TCR beta chains were cytomegalovirus-associated.

Profiling relied on immunoSEQ multiplex PCR, and the TCRdb table lists in-frame clones only, not all of them. The sample has more than 100,000 clones, roughly 86% seen once. As to this clone: What it binds is not known.

Trimming cost V 4 bases and J 5 bases; bases outside gene matches: 4. The CDR3 length is 13 residues. Germline values: CDR1 MNHEY, CDR2 SMNVEV (reference sequence). Sequencing was done on a sample of PBMCs. The receptor comes from a man in his thirties or forties in good health and CMV-seronegative. The chain has TRBV27 and TRBJ2-5, with 7 bases aligning to TRBD2. The CDR3 loop reads CASSSGGLETQYF. In DNA form, the CDR3 reads TGTGCCAGCAGTTCGGGGGGTCTTGAGACCCAGTACTTC.